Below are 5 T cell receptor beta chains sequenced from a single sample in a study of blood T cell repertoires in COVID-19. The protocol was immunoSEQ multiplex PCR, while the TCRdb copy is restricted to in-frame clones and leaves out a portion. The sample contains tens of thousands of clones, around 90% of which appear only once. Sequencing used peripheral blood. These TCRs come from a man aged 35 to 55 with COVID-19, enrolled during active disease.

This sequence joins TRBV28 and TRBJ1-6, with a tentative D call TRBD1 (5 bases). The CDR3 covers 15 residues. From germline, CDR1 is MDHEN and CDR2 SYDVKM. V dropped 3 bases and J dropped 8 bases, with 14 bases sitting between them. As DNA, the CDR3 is TGTGCCAGCAGTTTCCTGGGACTGGGCGATTCACCCCTCCACTTT. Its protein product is CASSFLGLGDSPLHF.

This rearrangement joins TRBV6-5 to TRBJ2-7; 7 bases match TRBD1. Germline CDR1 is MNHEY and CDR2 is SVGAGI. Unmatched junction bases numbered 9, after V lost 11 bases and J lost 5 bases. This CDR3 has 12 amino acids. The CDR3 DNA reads TGTGCCTTATCCAGGGGGTATAACGAGCAGTACTTC. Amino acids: CALSRGYNEQYF.

Here the CDR3 DNA reads TGTGCCACCAGCAGAGGTGGTCCCCTAGCGGGAGGATGGAATGAGCAGTTCTTC. Translation gives CATSRGGPLAGGWNEQFF. The rearrangement joins TRBV15 to TRBJ2-1, with TRBD2 matching over 11 bases. Germline CDR1 and CDR2: LNHNV and YYDKDF (reference sequence). The CDR3 totals 18 residues. V gave up 1 base and J gave up 7 bases; unmatched junction bases: 12.

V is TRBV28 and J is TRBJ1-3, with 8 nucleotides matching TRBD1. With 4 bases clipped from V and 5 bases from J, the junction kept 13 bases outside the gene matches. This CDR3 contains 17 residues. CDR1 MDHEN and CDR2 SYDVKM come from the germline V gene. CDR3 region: CASSSPGQGLTRNTIYF. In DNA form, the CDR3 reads TGTGCCAGCAGTTCCCCCGGACAGGGTTTAACAAGAAACACCATATATTTT.

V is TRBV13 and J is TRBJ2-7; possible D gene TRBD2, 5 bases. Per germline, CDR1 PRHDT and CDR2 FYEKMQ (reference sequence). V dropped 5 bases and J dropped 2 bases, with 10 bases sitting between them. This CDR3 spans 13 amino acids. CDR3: CASSLRGPYEQYF. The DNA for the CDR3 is TGTGCCAGCAGCCTGAGAGGGCCCTACGAGCAGTACTTC.